The rows below give T cell receptor beta chains drawn from one sample of a study of OX40 agonist ivuxolimab in advanced cancers. Some clones are missing from TCRdb's copy, which holds only in-frame ones; the method was immunoSEQ multiplex PCR. Seen here are around 100,000 clones, roughly 90% observed once, and the top ten hold roughly 0.33%. The sample in question was CD4+ or CD8+ T cells sorted from blood, obtained in a trial of the OX40 agonist ivuxolimab. The receptors here all came from an adult with an advanced solid tumor such as melanoma, head and neck, liver or kidney cancer. Both conserved end residues are part of each CDR3. D genes are given only for firm matches. The listing skips clone size in some rows; elsewhere it reads once, few, many or a size class.

d_call	j_call	cdr3_length	v_call	clone_size	cdr3_nt	cdr3_aa
.	TRBJ2-1	15	TRBV27	.	TGTGCCAGCAGTTTATCAGGGGTCGCTTACAATGAGCAGTTCTTC	CASSLSGVAYNEQFF
.	TRBJ2-3	13	TRBV7-3	.	TGTGCCAGCAGCGGCTCCTTCACAGATACGCAGTATTTT	CASSGSFTDTQYF
.	TRBJ2-3	15	TRBV6-5	.	TGTGCCAGCAGTTACACGTGGTCCGGCACAGATACGCAGTATTTT	CASSYTWSGTDTQYF
.	TRBJ2-3	16	TRBV18	.	TGTGCCAGCTCACCCATGGGGGCAGGGAGCACAGATACGCAGTATTTT	CASSPMGAGSTDTQYF
.	TRBJ2-7	13	TRBV30	.	TGTGCCTGGAGCAAAGTGGTAGGCGCCGAGCAGTACTTC	CAWSKVVGAEQYF
TRBD1	TRBJ2-1	17	TRBV7-9	.	TGTGCCAGCAGCCCCCGCCGGGACAGGGTCTCCTACAATGAGCAGTTCTTC	CASSPRRDRVSYNEQFF
.	TRBJ2-1	15	TRBV5-1	.	TGCGCCAGCAGCCTACGTCCCACGGGGGACAATGAGCAGTTCTTC	CASSLRPTGDNEQFF
TRBD2	TRBJ2-7	17	TRBV28	.	TGTGCCAGCAGCCTACCCGGGACTAGCGGGAGAGCCTACGAGCAGTACTTC	CASSLPGTSGRAYEQYF
TRBD1	TRBJ2-1	14	TRBV7-2	.	TGTGCCAGCAGAAAAACCGGGACAGCCGATGAGCAGTTCTTC	CASRKTGTADEQFF
TRBD1	TRBJ1-1	17	TRBV19	.	TGTGCCAGTACCTCCGGGACAGGGGGAAAATTCACCACTGAAGCTTTCTTT	CASTSGTGGKFTTEAFF
.	TRBJ2-7	13	TRBV28	.	TGTGCCAGCAGTTTACGATACTCCTACGAGCAGTACTTC	CASSLRYSYEQYF
.	TRBJ1-5	14	TRBV29-1	few	TGCAGCGTTCCTCGGGCGGGTAGCAATCAGCCCCAGCATTTT	CSVPRAGSNQPQHF
.	TRBJ1-2	16	TRBV4-2	few	TGTGCCAGCAGCCATGATTGGCGGGGGGGGCTCAATGGCTACACCTTC	CASSHDWRGGLNGYTF
.	TRBJ2-7	15	TRBV5-1	few	TGCGCCAGCAGCTTTGGACAGAGGCTCTCCTACGAGCAGTACTTC	CASSFGQRLSYEQYF
.	TRBJ2-7	12	TRBV7-2	.	TGTGCCAGCAGGGGTGGGGGATACGAGCAGTACTTC	CASRGGGYEQYF
.	TRBJ1-5	13	TRBV6-4	.	TGTGCCAGCAGCCCAGAACCTAATCAGCCCCAGCATTTT	CASSPEPNQPQHF
.	TRBJ1-5	14	TRBV5-5	once	TGTGCCAGCAGCTTGGGGACGGACAATCAGCCCCAGCATTTT	CASSLGTDNQPQHF
.	TRBJ2-7	16	TRBV28	.	TGTGCCAGCAGCCCCATCGGGATGGGGCTTTTCTACGAGCAGTACTTC	CASSPIGMGLFYEQYF
TRBD1	TRBJ1-3	15	TRBV5-1	.	TGCGCCAGCCACAGGGGCGACAACTCTGGAAACACCATATATTTT	CASHRGDNSGNTIYF
.	TRBJ2-3	15	TRBV5-1	.	TGCGCCAGCAGCTTGGTCCAGGGGTTGGGAGATACGCAGTATTTT	CASSLVQGLGDTQYF
TRBD2	TRBJ2-3	15	TRBV28	.	TGTGCCAGCAGAGCGTTGCGGGAGGGCACAGATACGCAGTATTTT	CASRALREGTDTQYF
.	TRBJ2-3	14	TRBV29-1	few	TGCAGCGTTGGGTTCGGCGGTAGCACAGATACGCAGTATTTT	CSVGFGGSTDTQYF
TRBD1	TRBJ2-7	16	TRBV19	.	TGTGCCAGTAGTAAGACCGGGACAGGGGGTTCCTACGAGCAGTACTTC	CASSKTGTGGSYEQYF
TRBD2	TRBJ2-3	18	TRBV7-9	.	TGTGCCAGCAGCCCGTGGGGGACTAGCGGGAGGGGCACAGATACGCAGTATTTT	CASSPWGTSGRGTDTQYF
.	TRBJ2-7	14	TRBV28	.	TGTGCCAGCAGTTCATTGACAGGAGCCTACGAGCAGTACTTC	CASSSLTGAYEQYF
.	TRBJ2-5	12	TRBV29-1	.	TGCAGCCCCGGACCCAGCAGTGGGACCCAGTACTTC	CSPGPSSGTQYF
TRBD2	TRBJ2-7	18	TRBV2	.	TGTGCCAGCAGTGAAGCGACTAGCGGGATGTCCCGCTCCTACGAGCAGTACTTC	CASSEATSGMSRSYEQYF
TRBD2	TRBJ2-7	16	TRBV18	.	TGTGCCAGCTCACCACGATTAGCGGGAAGCTCCTACGAGCAGTACTTC	CASSPRLAGSSYEQYF
.	TRBJ1-6	15	TRBV6-5	.	TGTGCCAGCCACCCCCGGGGGAGCTATAATTCACCCCTCCACTTT	CASHPRGSYNSPLHF
TRBD1	TRBJ1-3	16	TRBV19	.	TGTGCCAGTAGTCCGACAGGGGTTGGCTCTGGAAACACCATATATTTT	CASSPTGVGSGNTIYF
.	TRBJ1-2	14	TRBV28	.	TGTGCCAGCAGATCCACCTGGGGAAACTATGGCTACACCTTC	CASRSTWGNYGYTF
.	TRBJ1-2	14	TRBV6-5	.	TGTGCCAGCAGTTACTTCGCGGGCGACTATGGCTACACCTTC	CASSYFAGDYGYTF
.	TRBJ2-5	13	TRBV7-6	once	TGTGCCAGCAGCTTATGGTCGGGAGAGACCCAGTACTTC	CASSLWSGETQYF
.	TRBJ1-2	15	TRBV6-6	.	TGTGCCAGCAGCCCTCACACACCCCCTAACTATGGCTACACCTTC	CASSPHTPPNYGYTF
.	TRBJ1-5	13	TRBV27	.	TGTGCCAGCACCGCCGACCCTACTGGACCCCAGCATTTT	CASTADPTGPQHF
.	TRBJ2-7	15	TRBV9	.	TGTGCCAGCAGCGTAGGGGAGGGACAGAGCTACGAGCAGTACTTC	CASSVGEGQSYEQYF
TRBD1	TRBJ2-7	12	TRBV6-4	.	TGTGCCAGCCTGGGACAGGATGACGAGCAGTACTTC	CASLGQDDEQYF
.	TRBJ1-2	15	TRBV4-3	.	TGCGCCAGCAGCCAAGGGACCATTTTTGCTGGAGGCTACACCTTC	CASSQGTIFAGGYTF
TRBD2	TRBJ2-2	16	TRBV5-1	.	TGCGCCAGCAGCTTACGACTAGCGGAAAACACCGGGGAGCTGTTTTTT	CASSLRLAENTGELFF
.	TRBJ2-1	15	TRBV15	.	TGTGCCACCAGCAGCCTCGAAATAGTCAGCAATGAGCAGTTCTTC	CATSSLEIVSNEQFF
.	TRBJ2-3	12	TRBV10-3	.	TGTGCCATCAGAACTAGCACAGATACGCAGTATTTT	CAIRTSTDTQYF
TRBD1	TRBJ2-3	15	TRBV18	.	TGTGCCAGCTCATCCCGGACAGGGAGCACAGATACGCAGTATTTT	CASSSRTGSTDTQYF
TRBD1	TRBJ1-2	13	TRBV5-8	.	TGTGCCAGCAGCTCGGACAGGGGCTATGGCTACACCTTC	CASSSDRGYGYTF
TRBD1	TRBJ1-2	15	TRBV12-5	.	TGTGCTAGTGGTTTGGATGGACAGGGGGCATATGGCTACACCTTC	CASGLDGQGAYGYTF
TRBD1	TRBJ2-3	19	TRBV7-2	.	TGTGCCAGCAGCAGAAGCCGGGACAGGGTTAACCTCGTCACAGATACGCAGTATTTT	CASSRSRDRVNLVTDTQYF
.	TRBJ2-3	14	TRBV28	.	TGTGCCAGCAGACTAGCTTCTCGCACAGATACGCAGTATTTT	CASRLASRTDTQYF
.	TRBJ1-5	16	TRBV19	.	TGTGCCAGTAGTATTTTCGGGACGGTTAGCAATCAGCCCCAGCATTTT	CASSIFGTVSNQPQHF
TRBD2	TRBJ2-1	13	TRBV7-2	few	TGTGCCAGCAGACTAGCGGGGGACAATGAGCAGTTCTTC	CASRLAGDNEQFF